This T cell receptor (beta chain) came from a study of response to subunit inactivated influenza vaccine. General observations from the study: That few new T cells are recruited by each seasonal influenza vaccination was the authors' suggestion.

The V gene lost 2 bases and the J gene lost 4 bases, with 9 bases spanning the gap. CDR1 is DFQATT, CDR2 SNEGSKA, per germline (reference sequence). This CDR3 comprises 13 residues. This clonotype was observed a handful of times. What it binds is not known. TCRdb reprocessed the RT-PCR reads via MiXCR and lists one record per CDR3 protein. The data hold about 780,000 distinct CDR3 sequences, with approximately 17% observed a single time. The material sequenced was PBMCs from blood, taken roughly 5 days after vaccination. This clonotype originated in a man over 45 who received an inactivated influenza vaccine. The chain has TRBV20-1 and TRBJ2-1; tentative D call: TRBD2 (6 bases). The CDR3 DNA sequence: TGCAGTGCTAGAAGTCGGGGGTACAATGAGCAGTTCTTC. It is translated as CSARSRGYNEQFF.